The source of this T cell receptor (beta chain) is a study of beta chain features in type 1 diabetes. Whole-study context: Patient and healthy donor groups were alike in age, gender and cell yields.

The sample holds a few counts of this clone. Its target is unknown. All of the isolated RNA was reverse transcribed, so expressed TCRB transcripts were sequenced. Method: immunoSEQ multiplex PCR; TCRdb's copy keeps in-frame clones and lacks some. The table lists some 150,000 clones, 7% to 9.5% of them singletons, with 0.65% to 0.9% in the top ten. Deletions cut 1 base from V and 3 bases from J, with 6 bases between. The CDR3 is made up of 13 amino acids. Germline lookup yields CDR1 SGHDN and CDR2 FVKESK. Findings and limits, study-wide: TCRB CDR3s were moderately but significantly shorter in Type 1 diabetes patients in all four CD4+ subsets. A possible short-template PCR bias applies equally to patients and controls.

The chain carries TRBV14 and TRBJ1-2; D unclear. Sequenced input: central memory CD4+ T cells from blood. The source of this sequence is a woman in her 30s with type 1 diabetes. The CDR3 nucleotides are TGTGCCAGCAGCCAAGGACTTGACTATGGCTACACCTTC. It translates to CASSQGLDYGYTF. Variable domain in full (rest from reference TRBV14 and TRBJ1-2): EAGVTQFPSHSVIEKGQTVTLRCDPISGHDNLYWYRRVMGKEIKFLLHFVKESKQDESGMPNNRFLAERTGGTYSTLKVQPAELEDSGVYFCASSQGLDYGYTFGSGTRLTVV.